This T cell receptor beta chain was found in a study of OX40 agonist ivuxolimab in advanced cancers. Study-level background: In this cohort, patients received ivuxolimab, an agonistic anti-OX40 (CD134) antibody.

Using immunoSEQ multiplex PCR, the repertoire was profiled, and TCRdb retains in-frame clones only, with some absent. Of 17,000 or so clones detected, less than 90% appear once; the ten largest clones hold over 25%. The CDR3 covers 16 residues. Germline V lookup: CDR1 SGHTA, CDR2 FQGTGA. The V segment lost 3 bases and the J segment 3 bases; nucleotides outside the gene matches: 7. The material was CD4+ or CD8+ T cells sorted from blood, obtained in a trial of the OX40 agonist ivuxolimab. The rearrangement joins TRBV7-3 to TRBJ2-1, with 8 bases aligning to TRBD2. This sequence originates from an adult with an advanced solid tumor such as melanoma, head and neck, liver or kidney cancer. The CDR3 sequence is CASSFTAGGLYNEQFF. CDR3 nucleotides: TGTGCCAGCAGCTTCACGGCGGGGGGACTCTACAATGAGCAGTTCTTC.